This entry lists 14 T cell receptor beta chains sequenced from one sample in a study of CD8+CD57+ T cells in acquired aplastic anemia. Patients who underwent sequencing had shown CD8+CD57+ cell expansion by flow cytometry. The template used for profiling TCR beta VDJ and CDR3 was genomic DNA. MiXCR, applied by TCRdb to the reads, yields one record per CDR3 protein. This repertoire shows fewer than 200,000 distinct CDR3 sequences, around 75% found once; its top ten account for around 45%. Input material: sorted CD4+, CD8+, or CD8+CD57+ T cells (not recorded which) from PBMCs. The receptors were gathered from a human donor with aplastic anemia.

The CDR3 protein is CASSPDRTQNNEQFF. The CDR3 DNA is TGTGCCAGCAGCCCGGACAGGACCCAGAACAATGAGCAGTTCTTC. The V and J genes are TRBV7-2 and TRBJ2-1; 7 nucleotides align to TRBD1. This CDR3 has 15 amino acids. V was pared by 5 bases and J by 5 bases, with 9 bases of the junction left unmatched. In germline, CDR1 is SGHTA, CDR2 FQGNSA.

V is TRBV29-1 and J is TRBJ2-7; D gene ambiguous. This CDR3 comprises 14 residues. Trimming took off 4 bases at V and 0 bases at J, with 13 bases between the two ends. CDR1 and CDR2 from the germline V gene are SQVTM and ANQGSEA. CDR3 nucleotides: TGCAGCGTTGTAGGACCAATTACCTCCTACGAGCAGTACGTC. Translating it yields CSVVGPITSYEQYV.

The V gene is TRBV9, the J gene TRBJ2-7, with 7 bases matching TRBD2. This CDR3 region has 15 residues. With 0 bases clipped from V and 2 bases from J, the junction kept 5 bases outside the gene matches. Germline CDR1 reads SGDLS; CDR2 reads YYNGEE. The CDR3: CASSVVAGDPYEQYF. CDR3 bases: TGTGCCAGCAGCGTAGTGGCGGGAGATCCCTACGAGCAGTACTTC.

The V call is TRBV20-1, the J call TRBJ1-1; 8 nucleotides agree with TRBD1. The CDR3 spans 11 residues. After removal of 0 bases from V and 13 bases from J, the junction contained 4 bases not matched to a gene. Germline lookup yields CDR1 DFQATT and CDR2 SNEGSKA (reference sequence). For the CDR3, the DNA is TGCAGTGCTAGAGAGGACAGGGAGGGTTTCTTT. It is translated as CSAREDREGFF.

The chain links TRBV9 to TRBJ2-3; D gene ambiguous. V shed 4 bases and J shed 0 bases, with 9 bases lying between them. Per germline, CDR1 SGDLS and CDR2 YYNGEE. CDR3 length equals 14 residues. As DNA, the CDR3 is TGTGCCAGCAGCAAACAGACTAGCACAGATACGCAGTATTTT. Encoded protein: CASSKQTSTDTQYF.

CDR3 protein: CSLKDVYEQFF. The DNA for the CDR3 is TGCAGCCTCAAGGACGTGTATGAGCAGTTCTTC. The chain combines TRBV29-1 with TRBJ2-1; D unresolved. Germline V lookup: CDR1 SQVTM, CDR2 ANQGSEA. Trimming removed 8 bases from V and 8 bases from J, with 13 bases in between. CDR3 length equals 11 residues.

V gene TRBV20-1 combines with J gene TRBJ1-6, with 8 nucleotides matching TRBD1. The V and J ends lost 0 bases and 7 bases, in that order; junction bases with no gene match: 11. The CDR3 is made up of 17 amino acids. From germline, CDR1 is DFQATT and CDR2 SNEGSKA (reference sequence). CDR3 residues: CSARDLRRQGQNSPLHF. The DNA of the CDR3 is TGCAGTGCTAGAGATCTGCGGCGACAGGGGCAGAATTCACCCCTCCACTTT.

The chain employs TRBV7-3 and TRBJ2-2; D is uncertain. The CDR3 has 13 amino acids. Germline V gene sequence: CDR1 SGHTA, CDR2 FQGTGA. V was clipped by 5 bases and J by 3 bases, with 7 bases between them. The CDR3 sequence: CASSGGDTGELFF. Here the CDR3 DNA reads TGTGCCAGCAGCGGCGGCGACACCGGGGAGCTGTTTTTT.

The V call is TRBV20-1, the J call TRBJ2-5, with 9 positions matching TRBD1. The better agreement between TRBJ2-7 and the DNA end casts doubt on the J call. The CDR3 consists of 15 residues. Germline CDR1 DFQATT, CDR2 SNEGSKA (reference sequence). CDR3 sequence (DNA): TGCAGTGCCCCAGGAACGGACAGGGGATTGTACGAGCAGTACTTC. It encodes CSAPGTDRGLYEQYF.

The rearrangement uses TRBV7-8 and TRBJ2-7; 8 nucleotides align to TRBD1. CDR1 and CDR2 (germline): SGHVS, FQNEAQ. Trimming removed 3 bases from V and 0 bases from J; junction bases left unmatched: 4. CDR3 size: 15 residues. The CDR3 DNA sequence: TGTGCCAGCAGCTTGGGGGACAGGAGCTCCTACGAGCAGTACTTC. Encoded protein: CASSLGDRSSYEQYF.

This clonotype was seen only a few times. The chain joins TRBV20-1 to TRBJ2-1; unclear D gene. V lost 5 bases to trimming and J lost 3 bases, with 11 bases between them. The germline V gene has CDR1 DFQATT and CDR2 SNEGSKA (reference sequence). The length of the CDR3 is 13 residues. The DNA for the CDR3 is TGCAGTGCTGAGGTTGGGGACTACAATGAGCAGTTCTTC. As protein: CSAEVGDYNEQFF.

The chain carries TRBV15 and TRBJ2-7; D uncertain. V lost 1 base and J 6 bases, leaving 19 bases between the germline ends. From germline, CDR1 is LNHNV and CDR2 YYDKDF (reference sequence). This CDR3 has 16 amino acids. As DNA, the CDR3 is TGTGCCACCAGCAGAGGATACCCCACCGCACCCAGCGAGCAGTACTTC. Encoded protein: CATSRGYPTAPSEQYF.

The chain recombines TRBV28 with TRBJ2-6; 12 nucleotides line up with TRBD1. This CDR3 spans 18 amino acids. With 5 bases clipped from V and 0 bases from J, the junction kept 5 bases outside the gene matches. Germline loops: CDR1 MDHEN, CDR2 SYDVKM. The CDR3 DNA sequence: TGTGCCAGCAGTCCGGGGGACAGGGGGCCCTCTGGGGCCAACGTCCTGACTTTC. It encodes CASSPGDRGPSGANVLTF.

CDR3 DNA: TGTGCCAGTAGTATAGCGAGACAGGGGTACGAGCAGTACTTC. Residues: CASSIARQGYEQYF. The J gene is TRBJ2-7, the V gene TRBV19; 8 positions agree with TRBD1. The germline gives CDR1 LNHDA, CDR2 SQIVND (reference sequence). The CDR3 has 14 amino acids. V dropped 1 base and J dropped 4; count of bases not matched to a gene: 3. The variable domain in full, with the rest retrieved from reference TRBV19 and TRBJ2-7, is DGGITQSPKYLFRKEGQNVTLSCEQNLNHDAMYWYRQDPGQGLRLIYYSQIVNDFQKGDIAEGYSVSREKKESFPLTVTSAQKNPTAFYLCASSIARQGYEQYFGPGTRLTVT.